The subject of this entry is one T cell receptor (beta chain). Its antigen remains unknown. These data belong to a study of T cell responses to AZD1222 COVID-19 vaccine. Findings and limits, study-wide: Close to half of spike-specific TCRs reportedly recognize unmutated variant regions. Seropositivity was recorded at baseline in only 6 or 7 AZD1222 recipients.

Measured with immunoSEQ multiplex PCR; TCRdb has only the in-frame clones, and not every one. Here the sample spans about 94,000 clones, approximately 88% being singletons. Germline-derived CDR1 and CDR2 are SEHNR and FQNEAQ (reference sequence). After removal of 2 bases from V and 2 bases from J, the junction contained 6 bases not matched to a gene. The CDR3 is 16 residues long. Sequenced here: peripheral blood, sampled 28 days after the second AZD1222 dose. The chain uses TRBV7-9 and TRBJ2-5; 9 nucleotides line up with TRBD2. This clonotype was sampled from an adult who received the AZD1222 COVID-19 vaccine. The CDR3 sequence: CASSLLSGGRQETQYF. The CDR3 DNA reads TGTGCCAGCAGCTTACTGAGCGGGGGGAGACAAGAGACCCAGTACTTC.